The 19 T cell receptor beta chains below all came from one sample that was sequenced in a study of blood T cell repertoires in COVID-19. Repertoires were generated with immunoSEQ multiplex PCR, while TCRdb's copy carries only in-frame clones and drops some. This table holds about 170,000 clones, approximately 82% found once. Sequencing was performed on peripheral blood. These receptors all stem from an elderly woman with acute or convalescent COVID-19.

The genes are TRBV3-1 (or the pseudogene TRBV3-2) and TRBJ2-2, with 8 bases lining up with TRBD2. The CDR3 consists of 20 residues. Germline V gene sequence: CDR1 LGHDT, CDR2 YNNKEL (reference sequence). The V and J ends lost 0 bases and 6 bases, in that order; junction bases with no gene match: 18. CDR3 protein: CASSQDLFLSGKGGPGELFF. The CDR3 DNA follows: TGTGCCAGCAGCCAAGATCTTTTCCTTAGCGGGAAGGGTGGTCCCGGGGAGCTGTTTTTT.

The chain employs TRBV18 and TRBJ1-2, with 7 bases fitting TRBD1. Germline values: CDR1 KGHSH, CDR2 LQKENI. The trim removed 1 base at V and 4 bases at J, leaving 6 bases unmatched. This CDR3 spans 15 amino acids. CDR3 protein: CASSPRGQTTYGYTF. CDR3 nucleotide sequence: TGTGCCAGCTCACCACGGGGACAGACGACCTATGGCTACACCTTC.

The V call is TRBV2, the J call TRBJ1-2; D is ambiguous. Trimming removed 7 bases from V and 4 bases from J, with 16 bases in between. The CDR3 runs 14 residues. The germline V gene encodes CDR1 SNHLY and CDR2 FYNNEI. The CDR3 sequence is CASTSNLRVYGYTF. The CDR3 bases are TGTGCCAGCACCTCGAATCTCCGCGTCTATGGCTACACCTTC.

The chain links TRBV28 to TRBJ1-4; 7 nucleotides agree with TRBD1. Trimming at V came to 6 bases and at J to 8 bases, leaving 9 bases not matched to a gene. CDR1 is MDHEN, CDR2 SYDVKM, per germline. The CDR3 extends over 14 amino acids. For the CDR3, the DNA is TGTGCCAGCAGGGCGGGAGGGGGCAGAGAAAAACTGTTTTTT. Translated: CASRAGGGREKLFF.

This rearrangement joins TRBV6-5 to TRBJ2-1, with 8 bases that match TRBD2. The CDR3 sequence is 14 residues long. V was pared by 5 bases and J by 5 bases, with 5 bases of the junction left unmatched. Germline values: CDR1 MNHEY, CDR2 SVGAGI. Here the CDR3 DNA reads TGTGCCAGCAGTAGCCAGCGGGGGAACAATGAGCAGTTCTTC. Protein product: CASSSQRGNNEQFF.

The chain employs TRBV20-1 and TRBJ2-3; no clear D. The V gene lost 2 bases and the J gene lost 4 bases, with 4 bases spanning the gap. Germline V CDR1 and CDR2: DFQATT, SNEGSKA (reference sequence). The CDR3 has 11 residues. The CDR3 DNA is TGCAGTGCTAGACGGGCAGATACGCAGTATTTT. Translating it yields CSARRADTQYF.

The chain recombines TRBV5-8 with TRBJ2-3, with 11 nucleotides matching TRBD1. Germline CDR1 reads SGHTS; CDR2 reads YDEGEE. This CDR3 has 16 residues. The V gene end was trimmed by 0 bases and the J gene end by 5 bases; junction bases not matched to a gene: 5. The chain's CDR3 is CASSLAGGQGVDTQYF. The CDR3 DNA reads TGTGCCAGCAGCTTGGCCGGGGGACAGGGGGTAGATACGCAGTATTTT. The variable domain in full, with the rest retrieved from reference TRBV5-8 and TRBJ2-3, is EAGVTQSPTHLIKTRGQQATLRCSPISGHTSVYWYQQALGLGLQFLLWYDEGEERNRGNFPPRFSGRQFPNYSSELNVNALELEDSALYLCASSLAGGQGVDTQYFGPGTRLTVL.

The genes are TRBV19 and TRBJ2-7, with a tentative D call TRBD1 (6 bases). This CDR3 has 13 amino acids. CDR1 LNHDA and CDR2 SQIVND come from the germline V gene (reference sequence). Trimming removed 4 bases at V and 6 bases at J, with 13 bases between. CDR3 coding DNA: TGTGCCAGTAGTACCCCAGGGGCAAGCGAGCAGTACTTC. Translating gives CASSTPGASEQYF. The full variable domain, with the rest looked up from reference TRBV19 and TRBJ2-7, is DGGITQSPKYLFRKEGQNVTLSCEQNLNHDAMYWYRQDPGQGLRLIYYSQIVNDFQKGDIAEGYSVSREKKESFPLTVTSAQKNPTAFYLCASSTPGASEQYFGPGTRLTVT.

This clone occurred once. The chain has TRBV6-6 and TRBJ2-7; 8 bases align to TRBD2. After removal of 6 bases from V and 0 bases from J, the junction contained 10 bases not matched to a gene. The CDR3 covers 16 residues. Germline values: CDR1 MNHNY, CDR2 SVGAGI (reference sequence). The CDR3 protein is CASSIPRAGGSYEQYF. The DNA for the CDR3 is TGTGCCAGCAGCATACCCCGGGCGGGAGGCTCCTACGAGCAGTACTTC.

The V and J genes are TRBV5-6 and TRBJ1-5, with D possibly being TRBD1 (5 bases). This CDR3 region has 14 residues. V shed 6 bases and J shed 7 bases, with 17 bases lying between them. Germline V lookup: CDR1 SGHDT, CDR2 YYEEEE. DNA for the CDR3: TGTGCCAGCACCCGATGGGGGGTGAAGCAGCCCCAGCATTTT. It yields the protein CASTRWGVKQPQHF.

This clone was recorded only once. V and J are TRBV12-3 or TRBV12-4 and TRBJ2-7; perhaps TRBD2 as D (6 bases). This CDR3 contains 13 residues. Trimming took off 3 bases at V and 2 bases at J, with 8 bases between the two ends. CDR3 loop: CASSLGGPYEQYF. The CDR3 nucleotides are TGTGCCAGCAGTTTGGGGGGACCCTACGAGCAGTACTTC.

The CDR3 DNA is TGTGCCACCTCCCTCAACTATGGCTACACCTTC. This codes for CATSLNYGYTF. J is TRBJ1-2 and V is TRBV25-1; D unclear. Per the germline V gene, CDR1 is MGHDK and CDR2 is SYGVNS. Trimming left V 10 bases short and J 2 bases short, with 8 bases between. CDR3 length: 11 amino acids.

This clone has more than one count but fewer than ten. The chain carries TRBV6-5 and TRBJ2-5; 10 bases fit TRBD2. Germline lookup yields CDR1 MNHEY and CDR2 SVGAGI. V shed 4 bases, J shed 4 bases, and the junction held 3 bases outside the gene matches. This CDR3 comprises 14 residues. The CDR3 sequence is CASSLLAGGETQYF. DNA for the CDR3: TGTGCCAGCAGTTTATTAGCGGGAGGAGAGACCCAGTACTTC.

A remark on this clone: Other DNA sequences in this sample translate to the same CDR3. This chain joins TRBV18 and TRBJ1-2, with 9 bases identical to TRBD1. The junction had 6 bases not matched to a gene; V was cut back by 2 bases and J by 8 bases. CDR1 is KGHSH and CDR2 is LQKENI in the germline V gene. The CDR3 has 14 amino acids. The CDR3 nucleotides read TGTGCCAGCTCACCAGAGGGACAGGGTAGCGGCTACACCTTC. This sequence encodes CASSPEGQGSGYTF. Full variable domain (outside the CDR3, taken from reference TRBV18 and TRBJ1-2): NAGVMQNPRHLVRRRGQEARLRCSPMKGHSHVYWYRQLPEEGLKFMVYLQKENIIDESGMPKERFSAEFPKEGPSILRIQQVVRGDSAAYFCASSPEGQGSGYTFGSGTRLTVV.

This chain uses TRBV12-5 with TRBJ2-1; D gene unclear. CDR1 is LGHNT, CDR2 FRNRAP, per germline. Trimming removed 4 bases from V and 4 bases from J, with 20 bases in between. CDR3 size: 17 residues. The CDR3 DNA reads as TGTGCTAGTGGTTCCCGAATCTCAACCGAGGAATACAATGAGCAGTTCTTC. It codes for CASGSRISTEEYNEQFF.

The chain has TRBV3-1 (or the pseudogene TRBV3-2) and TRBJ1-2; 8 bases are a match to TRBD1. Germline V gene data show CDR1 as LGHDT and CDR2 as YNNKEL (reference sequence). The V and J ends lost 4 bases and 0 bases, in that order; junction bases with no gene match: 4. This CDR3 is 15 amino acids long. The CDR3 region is CASSLDRVPNYGYTF. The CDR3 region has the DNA TGTGCCAGCAGCCTGGACAGGGTCCCTAACTATGGCTACACCTTC.

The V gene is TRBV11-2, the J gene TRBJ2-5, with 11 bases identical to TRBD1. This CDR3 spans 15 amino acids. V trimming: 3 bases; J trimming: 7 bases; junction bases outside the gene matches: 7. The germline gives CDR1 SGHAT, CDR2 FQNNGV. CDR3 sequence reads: CASSLFGTGGGTQYF. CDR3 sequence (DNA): TGTGCCAGCAGCTTGTTTGGGACAGGGGGGGGGACCCAGTACTTC.

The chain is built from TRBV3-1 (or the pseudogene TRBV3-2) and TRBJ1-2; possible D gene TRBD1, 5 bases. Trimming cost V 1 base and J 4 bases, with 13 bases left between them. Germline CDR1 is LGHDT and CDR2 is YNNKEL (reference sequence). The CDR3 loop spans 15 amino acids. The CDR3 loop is CASSQAPGLLYGYTF. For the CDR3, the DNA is TGTGCCAGCAGCCAAGCTCCGGGACTACTCTATGGCTACACCTTC.

CDR3 protein: CASSFRDRVNGYTF. CDR3 nucleotide sequence: TGTGCCAGCAGCTTCCGGGACAGGGTAAATGGCTACACCTTC. The chain is built from TRBV7-2 and TRBJ1-2; the match to TRBD1 covers 9 bases. V trimming: 3 bases; J trimming: 6 bases; junction bases outside the gene matches: 5. Looked up from germline, CDR1 is SGHTA and CDR2 is FQGNSA. This CDR3 is 14 amino acids long.